This TCR beta chain was observed in a study of siplizumab effects on memory and regulatory T cells. Findings and caveats of the study: It was never confirmed that proliferating Tregs from siplizumab cultures were suppressive.

Profiled with immunoSEQ multiplex PCR; TCRdb holds only in-frame clones, not every one. Seen here are about 110,000 clones, roughly 94% observed once, and the top ten hold around 0.73%. Remarks on this clone: Its specificity is unknown.

Germline loops: CDR1 MDHEN, CDR2 SYDVKM. CDR3 length: 14 amino acids. Trimming shortened V by 7 bases and J by 3 bases, and 16 bases separated the two germline ends. This receptor was taken from a human donor in good health. J is TRBJ2-7 and V is TRBV28, with D tentatively TRBD1 (6 bases). The sequencing sample was made of Tregs sorted from blood. CDR3 residues: CASIASGQFYEQYF. In DNA, the CDR3 is TGTGCCAGCATCGCCTCCGGACAGTTCTACGAGCAGTACTTC.